The 20 T cell receptor beta chains reported below all come from one sample, sequenced in a study of circulating and synovial CD4+ cells in juvenile arthritis (dated by TCRdb to 2013 to 2016). The library was prepared using the immunoSEQ multiplex PCR assay. Not all clones reach the TCRdb copy of this immuneACCESS table, which keeps in-frame sequences only. Checked studies attribute under half of the gap to unresolved V genes and leave the rest unexplained. This sample has 35,000 or so clones in its table, and nearly 95% of those were observed once. The ten biggest clones cover about 0.15% of the sample. Sequencing was done on a sample of CD4+ T cells from blood. The receptors shown here come from a human donor with juvenile idiopathic arthritis.

The V call is TRBV5-4, the J call TRBJ2-3; the match to TRBD2 covers 7 bases. In germline, CDR1 is SGHNT, CDR2 YYREEE (reference sequence). With V trimmed by 3 bases and J by 3 bases, 7 bases remained unmatched. CDR3 length equals 15 residues. CDR3 sequence (DNA): TGTGCCAGCAGCTACAGCGGTAGCGGGACAGATACGCAGTATTTT. Protein: CASSYSGSGTDTQYF.

The rearrangement links TRBV18 to TRBJ2-3; TRBD1 might be the D (6 bases). The CDR3 contains 15 residues. Trimming removed 2 bases from V and 2 bases from J, with 11 bases in between. CDR1 and CDR2 from the germline V gene are KGHSH and LQKENI. CDR3: CASSPATGSTDTQYF. DNA for the CDR3: TGTGCCAGCTCACCAGCGACAGGATCCACAGATACGCAGTATTTT.

The gene calls are TRBV7-9 and TRBJ2-7, with TRBD1 matching 8 bases. Germline V gives CDR1 SEHNR, CDR2 FQNEAQ (reference sequence). The CDR3 covers 16 residues. V lost 5 bases, J lost 7 bases, and 16 bases stayed unmatched. The CDR3 coding sequence is TGTGCCAGCAGCCCCCCCGACGGACAGGGTCGCAGAGAGCAGTACTTC. Protein product: CASSPPDGQGRREQYF.

This clone was picked up a small number of times. V gene TRBV6-4 combines with J gene TRBJ2-1; 8 bases agree with TRBD2. Unmatched junction bases numbered 7, after V lost 6 bases and J lost 6 bases. Germline loops: CDR1 MRHNA, CDR2 SNTAGT. This CDR3 contains 14 residues. CDR3 loop: CASRISGTSNEQFF. CDR3 coding DNA: TGTGCCAGCAGGATTAGCGGGACCTCCAATGAGCAGTTCTTC.

In its sample, this clone was seen once. V and J are TRBV27 and TRBJ2-5; possibly TRBD2 for D (6 bases). Germline CDR1 reads MNHEY; CDR2 reads SMNVEV (reference sequence). V lost 6 bases, J lost 10 bases, and 24 bases lay in between. The CDR3 is 15 residues long. Here the CDR3 DNA reads TGTGCCAGCAGCCCGGGCGCGGGGCCCAGGTTTAGCCAGTACTTC. This translates into CASSPGAGPRFSQYF.

This chain connects TRBV4-1 to TRBJ1-3; tentative D call: TRBD1 (6 bases). The CDR3 has 17 amino acids. V dropped 4 bases and J dropped 0 bases, with 16 bases sitting between them. CDR1 is MGHRA and CDR2 is YSYEKL in the germline V gene. The CDR3 reads CASSPAVRGGSGNTIYF. DNA of the CDR3: TGCGCCAGCAGCCCCGCAGTCAGGGGTGGCTCTGGAAACACCATATATTTT.

The chain uses TRBV27 and TRBJ2-1; 7 bases match TRBD2. CDR1 MNHEY and CDR2 SMNVEV come from the germline V gene (reference sequence). V shed 6 bases and J 9 bases; nucleotides not matched to a gene: 17. This CDR3 has 16 amino acids. The CDR3: CASSIRQRIREGEQFF. CDR3 nucleotide sequence: TGTGCCAGCAGCATCAGACAGCGGATAAGGGAGGGTGAGCAGTTCTTC.

V usage is TRBV27 and J usage is TRBJ1-2; 8 nucleotides match TRBD1. The CDR3 contains 13 residues. Germline V CDR1 and CDR2: MNHEY, SMNVEV (reference sequence). Unmatched junction bases numbered 4, after V lost 6 bases and J lost 4 bases. Here the CDR3 DNA reads TGTGCCAGCAGAGGGACAGGCCCCTATGGCTACACCTTC. It codes for CASRGTGPYGYTF.

In DNA, the CDR3 is TGTGCCAGCAGCTTAGGACAGGGGGACGAGCAGTACTTC. Its protein is CASSLGQGDEQYF. The chain carries TRBV7-9 and TRBJ2-7; 9 bases are a match to TRBD1. The ends lost 1 base at V and 5 bases at J; junction bases unmatched: 0. The CDR3 runs to 13 residues. Germline CDR1 SEHNR, CDR2 FQNEAQ (reference sequence).

This chain links TRBV7-3 with TRBJ2-2; 9 nucleotides agree with TRBD2. Per germline, CDR1 SGHTA and CDR2 FQGTGA. The CDR3 contains 16 residues. V shed 5 bases, J shed 4 bases, and the junction held 8 bases outside the gene matches. The CDR3 loop reads CASSPGSGGSTGELFF. CDR3 coding DNA: TGTGCCAGCAGCCCGGGCAGCGGGGGGAGCACCGGGGAGCTGTTTTTT. Together with reference TRBV7-3 and TRBJ2-2, the CDR3 gives the full variable domain: GAGVSQTPSNKVTEKGKYVELRCDPISGHTALYWYRQSLGQGPEFLIYFQGTGAADDSGLPNDRFFAVRPEGSVSTLKIQRTERGDSAVYLCASSPGSGGSTGELFFGEGSRLTVL.

The rearrangement links TRBV29-1 to TRBJ1-1; unclear D gene. CDR1 SQVTM and CDR2 ANQGSEA come from the germline V gene. Trimming took off 4 bases at V and 1 base at J, with 4 bases between the two ends. The length of the CDR3 is 11 residues. CDR3 amino acids: CSVVRNTEAFF. CDR3 coding DNA: TGCAGCGTTGTTCGGAACACTGAAGCTTTCTTT.

This sequence joins TRBV4-2 and TRBJ1-5, with a weak D call TRBD1 (5 bases). The germline V gene has CDR1 LGHNA and CDR2 YNFKEQ. The V end was cut by 0 bases, the J end by 9 bases, with 18 bases between. This CDR3 has 16 amino acids. The CDR3 here is CASSQDVGGMVWPQHF. The CDR3 DNA follows: TGTGCCAGCAGCCAAGATGTTGGGGGGATGGTTTGGCCCCAGCATTTT.

The rearrangement joins TRBV19 to TRBJ2-2, with D perhaps TRBD2 (6 bases). This CDR3 has 17 amino acids. The V gene lost 0 bases and the J gene lost 3 bases, with 14 bases spanning the gap. The germline gives CDR1 LNHDA, CDR2 SQIVND (reference sequence). The DNA for the CDR3 is TGTGCCAGTAGTATAGAACTCGACGCGGGATACACCGGGGAGCTGTTTTTT. Encoded protein: CASSIELDAGYTGELFF.

The rearrangement joins TRBV28 to TRBJ2-7, with a tentative D call TRBD1 (6 bases). CDR1 MDHEN and CDR2 SYDVKM come from the germline V gene. The V and J ends lost 6 bases and 6 bases respectively, with 12 bases between them. This CDR3 spans 12 amino acids. This CDR3 reads CASRVTGTEQYF. The CDR3 coding sequence is TGTGCCAGCAGGGTGACAGGTACCGAGCAGTACTTC.

V usage is TRBV28 and J usage is TRBJ1-2, with a weak D call TRBD1 (5 bases). The CDR3 totals 14 residues. Germline loops: CDR1 MDHEN, CDR2 SYDVKM. V lost 7 bases to trimming and J lost 0 bases, with 12 bases between them. This CDR3 reads CASKRVGANYGYTF. CDR3 sequence (DNA): TGTGCCAGCAAGCGGGTGGGGGCTAACTATGGCTACACCTTC.

The rearrangement uses TRBV6-1 and TRBJ2-3; 9 bases align to TRBD1. The CDR3 has 15 residues. The J segment lost 3 bases and the V segment lost 2 bases, leaving 3 bases of the junction unmatched. Germline V lookup: CDR1 MNHNS, CDR2 SASEGT. CDR3: CASSESGTGTDTQYF. In DNA form, the CDR3 reads TGTGCCAGCAGTGAATCGGGGACAGGGACAGATACGCAGTATTTT.

The chain is built from TRBV5-4 and TRBJ2-1; TRBD1 matches at 9 bases. Germline CDR1 SGHNT, CDR2 YYREEE (reference sequence). The J segment lost 0 bases and the V segment lost 4 bases, leaving 2 bases of the junction unmatched. The CDR3 has 15 amino acids. CDR3 sequence (DNA): TGTGCCAGCAGCCAGGGACAGGGCTCCTACAATGAGCAGTTCTTC. It specifies CASSQGQGSYNEQFF.

The chain links TRBV4-1 to TRBJ1-2; 9 nucleotides line up with TRBD1. Germline V CDR1 and CDR2: MGHRA, YSYEKL. V trimming: 4 bases; J trimming: 0 bases; junction bases outside the gene matches: 12. The CDR3 has 18 amino acids. This CDR3 is CASSPSPDRGKANYGYTF. Here the CDR3 DNA reads TGCGCCAGCAGCCCCTCCCCGGACAGGGGTAAAGCTAACTATGGCTACACCTTC.

The chain uses TRBV9 and TRBJ2-3; 9 bases are a match to TRBD2. Germline V gives CDR1 SGDLS, CDR2 YYNGEE. The CDR3 sequence is 16 residues long. Trimming removed 0 bases from V and 4 bases from J; junction bases left unmatched: 6. CDR3: CASSVDPSGISDTQYF. DNA for the CDR3: TGTGCCAGCAGCGTAGACCCTAGCGGGATATCAGATACGCAGTATTTT.

CDR3 in amino acids: CASSSDREQYF. CDR3 in DNA: TGTGCCAGCAGCTCAGACAGGGAGCAGTACTTC. The V and J genes are TRBV28 and TRBJ2-7; D may be TRBD1 (6 bases). The CDR3 totals 11 residues. Trimming removed 6 bases from V and 7 bases from J, with 10 bases in between. Germline assignment: CDR1 MDHEN and CDR2 SYDVKM.